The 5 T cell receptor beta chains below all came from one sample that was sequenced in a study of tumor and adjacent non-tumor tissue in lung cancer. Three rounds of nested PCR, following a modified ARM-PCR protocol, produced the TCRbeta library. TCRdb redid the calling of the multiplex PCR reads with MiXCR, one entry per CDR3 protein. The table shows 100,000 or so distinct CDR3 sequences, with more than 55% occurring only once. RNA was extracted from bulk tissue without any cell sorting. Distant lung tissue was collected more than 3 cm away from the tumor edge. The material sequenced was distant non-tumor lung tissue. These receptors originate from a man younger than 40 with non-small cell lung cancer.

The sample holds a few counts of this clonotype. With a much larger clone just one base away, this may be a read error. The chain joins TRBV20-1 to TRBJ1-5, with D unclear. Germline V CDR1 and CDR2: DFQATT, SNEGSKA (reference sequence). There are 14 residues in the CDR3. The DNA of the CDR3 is TGCAGTACTAGAGATGTACGGTACAATCAGCCCCAGCATTTT. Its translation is CSTRDVRYNQPQHF.

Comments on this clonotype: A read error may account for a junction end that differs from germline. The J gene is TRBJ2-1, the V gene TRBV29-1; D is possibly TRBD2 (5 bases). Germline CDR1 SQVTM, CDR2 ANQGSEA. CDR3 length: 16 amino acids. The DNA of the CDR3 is TGCAGCGTTGAAGATCTCAACGGGATTTCCTACAATGAGCAGTTATTC. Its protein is CSVEDLNGISYNEQLF.

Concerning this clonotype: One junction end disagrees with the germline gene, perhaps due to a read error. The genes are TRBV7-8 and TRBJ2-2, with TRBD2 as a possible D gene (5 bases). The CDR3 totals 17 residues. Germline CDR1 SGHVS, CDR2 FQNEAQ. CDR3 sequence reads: CASSLVGRYPNTGELLF. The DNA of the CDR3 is TGTGCCAGCAGCTTAGTAGGACGGTATCCGAACACCGGGGAGCTGTTGTTT.

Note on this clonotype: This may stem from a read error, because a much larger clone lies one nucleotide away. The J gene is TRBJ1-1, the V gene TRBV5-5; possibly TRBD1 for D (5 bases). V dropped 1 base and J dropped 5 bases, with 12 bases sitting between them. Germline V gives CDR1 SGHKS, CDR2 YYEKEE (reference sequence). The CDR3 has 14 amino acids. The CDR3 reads CASSLLGPETEAFF. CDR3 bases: TGTGCCAGCAGCTTGCTGGGGCCGGAAACTGAAGCTTTCTTT.

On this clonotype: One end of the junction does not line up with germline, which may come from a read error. CDR3: CVSNRGPATNEKLFF. The CDR3 nucleotides read TGTGTCAGCAACAGGGGACCGGCAACTAATGAAAAACTGTTTTTT. The chain recombines TRBV5-6 with TRBJ1-4; 7 bases align to TRBD1. The CDR3 covers 15 residues. Looked up from germline, CDR1 is SGHDT and CDR2 is YYEEEE.